Shown below are 29 T cell receptor beta chains from a single sample sequenced in a study of CD8+CD57+ T cells in acquired aplastic anemia. CD8+CD57+ cell expansion had been shown by flow cytometry in patients chosen for sequencing. Profiles of TCR beta VDJ and CDR3 were generated from a genomic DNA template. TCRdb redid the calling of the reads with MiXCR, one entry per CDR3 protein. The data contain 95,000 to 150,000 distinct CDR3 sequences, under 65% of them singletons. Sequencing was carried out using sorted CD4+, CD8+, or CD8+CD57+ T cells (not recorded which) from PBMCs. Source of these receptors: a human donor with aplastic anemia.

V is TRBV2 and J is TRBJ2-3; 9 bases line up with TRBD2. The germline gives CDR1 SNHLY, CDR2 FYNNEI. V lost 4 bases and J lost 4; bases outside the gene matches: 6. CDR3 length: 15 residues. Written as DNA, the CDR3 is TGTGCCAGCAGTGGGGGCGGGGGGGCCGCAGATACGCAGTATTTT. It translates to CASSGGGGAADTQYF.

The chain combines TRBV2 with TRBJ1-1, with unresolved D. CDR3 size: 13 residues. Germline CDR1 is SNHLY and CDR2 is FYNNEI. V was clipped by 4 bases and J by 0 bases, with 6 bases between them. Here the CDR3 DNA reads TGTGCCAGCAGTGCCCAGGTGAACACTGAAGCTTTCTTT. Translating gives CASSAQVNTEAFF.

Of note for this clonotype: The germline gene is not matched at one end of the junction; a read error may be the cause. The gene calls are TRBV10-3 and TRBJ2-1, with D possibly matching TRBD2 (5 bases). The V gene's germline CDR1 is ENHRY and CDR2 SYGVKD. The CDR3 is 16 amino acids. The CDR3 nucleotides read TGTGCCAGCAGTTACCCGGACGTGGCGGGCCGCAATGAGCAGTTCTTC. It specifies CASSYPDVAGRNEQFF.

This rearrangement joins TRBV19 to TRBJ2-1, with TRBD2 matching 8 bases. CDR1 is LNHDA and CDR2 is SQIVND in the germline V gene (reference sequence). CDR3 length equals 15 residues. V shed 1 base and J 7 bases; nucleotides not matched to a gene: 6. CDR3 in amino acids: CASSIAGGRINEQFF. CDR3 coding DNA: TGTGCCAGTAGTATAGCAGGCGGGAGGATAAATGAGCAGTTCTTC.

This clonotype was observed once. J is TRBJ2-1 and V is TRBV6-2 or TRBV6-3; TRBD1 agrees at 8 bases. Germline trimming cut 5 bases from V and 3 bases from J; bases unmatched to any gene: 6. The germline V gene encodes CDR1 MNHEY and CDR2 SVGEGT. This CDR3 has 15 residues. CDR3 DNA sequence: TGTGCCAGCAGTGGACAGGGACCGCTCTACAATGAGCAGTTCTTC. This encodes CASSGQGPLYNEQFF.

This clonotype occurred once. This chain joins TRBV2 and TRBJ1-1; 9 bases are a match to TRBD1. Unmatched junction bases numbered 5, after V lost 7 bases and J lost 2 bases. The CDR3 runs 14 residues. Germline values: CDR1 SNHLY, CDR2 FYNNEI. The CDR3 region is CASIRTGANTEAFF. The CDR3 region has the DNA TGTGCCAGCATAAGGACAGGGGCTAACACTGAAGCTTTCTTT.

The J gene is TRBJ2-7, the V gene TRBV2, with D unclear. CDR3 length: 17 residues. Germline V gene sequence: CDR1 SNHLY, CDR2 FYNNEI. Trimming stripped 1 base from V and 3 bases from J, with 19 bases between. CDR3 sequence reads: CASSEEFQGWEHYEQYF. Here the CDR3 DNA reads TGTGCCAGCAGTGAAGAATTCCAAGGTTGGGAACACTACGAGCAGTACTTC.

The rearrangement links TRBV28 to TRBJ1-1; D remains ambiguous. The germline V and J ends were trimmed by 6 bases and 5 bases, with 16 bases remaining between them. The CDR3 spans 14 residues. The V gene's germline CDR1 is MDHEN and CDR2 SYDVKM. CDR3 bases: TGTGCCAGCAGGAACGGGCCTGCGGGAACTGAAGCTTTCTTT. This encodes CASRNGPAGTEAFF.

J is TRBJ1-2 and V is TRBV2; TRBD1 agrees at 7 bases. Germline CDR1 is SNHLY and CDR2 is FYNNEI. The CDR3 has 13 residues. The V gene end was trimmed by 9 bases and the J gene end by 1 base; junction bases not matched to a gene: 5. CDR3 region: CASHRDSNYGYTF. In nucleotides, the CDR3 is TGTGCCAGTCACCGGGACAGTAACTATGGCTACACCTTC.

This clonotype was counted many times. CDR3 sequence reads: CASSDWGTPRETQYF. For the CDR3, the DNA is TGTGCCAGCAGTGATTGGGGGACTCCCAGGGAGACCCAGTACTTC. The gene calls are TRBV2 and TRBJ2-5; D perhaps matches TRBD2 (6 bases). The CDR3 is 15 amino acids. The germline V gene has CDR1 SNHLY and CDR2 FYNNEI. Trimming removed 3 bases at V and 5 bases at J, with 16 bases between.

The chain uses TRBV7-3 and TRBJ2-5, with no clear D. The germline CDR1 and CDR2 sequences are SGHTA and FQGTGA. V was pared by 5 bases and J by 4 bases, with 17 bases between. The CDR3 is 15 amino acids. The CDR3 nucleotides are TGTGCCAGCAGCCCAGACAAGGGCCCGGGAGAGACCCAGTACTTC. Translation: CASSPDKGPGETQYF.

The chain links TRBV12-3 or TRBV12-4 to TRBJ1-1; 9 bases agree with TRBD1. The V and J ends lost 4 bases and 6 bases, in that order; junction bases with no gene match: 6. The CDR3 sequence is 14 residues long. The CDR3 DNA reads as TGTGCCAGCAGTTCACAGGGGGCTAGATCTGAAGCTTTCTTT. Translating gives CASSSQGARSEAFF.

J is TRBJ2-3 and V is TRBV4-1; TRBD2 matches 14 bases. Trimming took 4 bases from V and 4 from J; bases not matched to a gene: 4. Germline values: CDR1 MGHRA, CDR2 YSYEKL. CDR3 length equals 16 residues. CDR3 nucleotides: TGCGCCAGCAGCCTCCGGGGACTAGCGGGAGCAGATACGCAGTATTTT. This gives the protein CASSLRGLAGADTQYF.

The chain couples TRBV19 to TRBJ2-7; 8 bases align to TRBD2. The length of the CDR3 is 13 residues. V shed 7 bases and J 3 bases; nucleotides not matched to a gene: 5. Germline CDR1 is LNHDA and CDR2 is SQIVND (reference sequence). CDR3 region: CASTQREGYEQYF. The CDR3 DNA follows: TGTGCCAGTACCCAACGGGAGGGCTACGAGCAGTACTTC.

This clonotype came up many times. The chain couples TRBV9 to TRBJ2-7; perhaps D is TRBD1 or TRBD2 (6 bases each). From germline, CDR1 is SGDLS and CDR2 YYNGEE. V gave up 0 bases and J gave up 1 base, with 11 bases separating them. The CDR3 runs 15 residues. CDR3: CASSVGQGTSYEQYF. The CDR3, as DNA: TGTGCCAGCAGCGTAGGTCAGGGGACTTCCTACGAGCAGTACTTC.

The rearrangement uses TRBV4-1 and TRBJ1-2, with D maybe TRBD1 (5 bases). This CDR3 has 13 residues. V was trimmed by 0 bases and J by 5 bases, leaving 7 bases between them. In germline, CDR1 is MGHRA, CDR2 YSYEKL. CDR3 sequence reads: CASSQDRVYGYTF. CDR3 coding DNA: TGCGCCAGCAGCCAAGACAGGGTATATGGCTACACCTTC.

In its sample, this clonotype was seen many times. The V gene is TRBV11-3, the J gene TRBJ1-2; TRBD1 might be the D (5 bases). The CDR3 totals 15 residues. Germline V gene data show CDR1 as SGHNT and CDR2 as YENEEA. The V gene lost 5 bases and the J gene lost 1 base, with 14 bases spanning the gap. CDR3 sequence reads: CASSTPLQGNYGYTF. The DNA for the CDR3 is TGTGCCAGCAGCACCCCCCTCCAGGGTAACTATGGCTACACCTTC.

CDR3 loop: CASSKGLHTDTQYF. The CDR3 nucleotides are TGTGCCAGCAGTAAGGGACTACACACAGATACGCAGTATTTT. The chain employs TRBV2 and TRBJ2-3; 7 nucleotides agree with TRBD2. V lost 5 bases and J lost 2; bases outside the gene matches: 4. CDR3 length: 14 amino acids. CDR1 and CDR2 (germline): SNHLY, FYNNEI.

This chain connects TRBV20-1 to TRBJ1-5; the D is unclear. CDR1 DFQATT and CDR2 SNEGSKA come from the germline V gene (reference sequence). The CDR3 consists of 15 residues. V shed 0 bases and J shed 6 bases, with 15 bases lying between them. The CDR3 coding sequence is TGCAGTGCTAGAGATGTAGGAAGCGCGGGTCAGCCCCAGCATTTT. Residues: CSARDVGSAGQPQHF.

The V and J genes are TRBV25-1 and TRBJ1-2, with 11 bases matching TRBD1. CDR3 length: 15 amino acids. CDR1 is MGHDK, CDR2 SYGVNS, per germline. The junction had 8 bases not matched to a gene; V was cut back by 3 bases and J by 8 bases. This chain's CDR3 is CASSEPGTGGWGYTF. In DNA, the CDR3 is TGTGCCAGCAGTGAGCCTGGGACAGGGGGATGGGGCTACACCTTC.

For the CDR3, the DNA is TGTGCCACCAGCAGCTCGTACAGGGACCAAGAGACCCAGTACTTC. This encodes CATSSSYRDQETQYF. This sequence joins TRBV15 and TRBJ2-5, with a weak D call TRBD1 (6 bases). V lost 3 bases to trimming and J lost 0 bases, with 11 bases between them. The CDR3 runs 15 residues. Germline CDR1 and CDR2: LNHNV and YYDKDF (reference sequence).

The rearrangement uses TRBV9 and TRBJ2-7; maybe TRBD2 (5 bases). Between the trimmed V and J ends, which lost 0 bases and 6 bases, there was a span of 19 bases. The length of the CDR3 is 16 residues. The germline gives CDR1 SGDLS, CDR2 YYNGEE. The CDR3 DNA reads TGTGCCAGCAGCGTAGCCCTCGAAGGGAGTAACGTCGAGCAGTACTTC. Protein sequence: CASSVALEGSNVEQYF.

The CDR3 protein is CATSDTGSQETQYF. The CDR3 DNA is TGTGCCACCAGTGATACGGGGAGCCAAGAGACCCAGTACTTC. J is TRBJ2-5 and V is TRBV24-1; perhaps TRBD2 as D (5 bases). The CDR3 contains 14 residues. Germline V CDR1 and CDR2: KGHDR, SFDVKD. The V gene lost 3 bases and the J gene lost 1 base, with 8 bases spanning the gap.

Here the CDR3 reads CATSRDTGYEQYF. As DNA, the CDR3 is TGTGCCACCAGCAGAGATACGGGGTACGAGCAGTACTTC. The chain uses TRBV15 and TRBJ2-7; tentative D call: TRBD2 (5 bases). Germline V gene data show CDR1 as LNHNV and CDR2 as YYDKDF (reference sequence). CDR3 length equals 13 residues. Trimming removed 0 bases at V and 4 bases at J, with 7 bases between.

The CDR3 sequence is CASSIAGGPTETQYF. The CDR3 region has the DNA TGTGCCAGTAGTATCGCGGGAGGGCCGACAGAGACCCAGTACTTC. The chain links TRBV19 to TRBJ2-5, with 9 bases identical to TRBD2. V shed 3 bases, J shed 4 bases, and the junction held 6 bases outside the gene matches. Germline assignment: CDR1 LNHDA and CDR2 SQIVND (reference sequence). The CDR3 totals 15 residues.

The chain carries TRBV2 and TRBJ1-1; D ambiguous. Germline V gene sequence: CDR1 SNHLY, CDR2 FYNNEI. The V and J ends lost 7 bases and 1 base respectively, with 7 bases between them. The CDR3 loop spans 12 amino acids. Here the CDR3 reads CASKGGNTEAFF. In DNA, the CDR3 is TGTGCCAGCAAGGGTGGGAACACTGAAGCTTTCTTT.

This chain connects TRBV7-6 to TRBJ1-1; maybe TRBD1 (5 bases). The CDR3 is 16 amino acids. V was cut by 1 base and J by 3 bases, with 15 bases left in between. The V gene's germline CDR1 is SGHVS and CDR2 FNYEAQ. The CDR3 loop reads CASSLGPPGLYTEAFF. The CDR3 bases are TGTGCCAGCAGCTTAGGGCCCCCGGGACTTTACACTGAAGCTTTCTTT. The full variable domain, with the rest looked up from reference TRBV7-6 and TRBJ1-1, is GAGVSQSPRYKVTKRGQDVALRCDPISGHVSLYWYRQALGQGPEFLTYFNYEAQQDKSGLPNDRFSAERPEGSISTLTIQRTEQRDSAMYRCASSLGPPGLYTEAFFGQGTRLTVV.

The J gene is TRBJ2-7, the V gene TRBV5-1, with 9 nucleotides matching TRBD2. Germline CDR1 is SGHRS and CDR2 is YFSETQ. The trim removed 0 bases at V and 4 bases at J, leaving 5 bases unmatched. This CDR3 spans 15 amino acids. CDR3 amino acids: CASSLEAGGGYEQYF. In nucleotides, the CDR3 is TGCGCCAGCAGCTTGGAAGCGGGGGGCGGATACGAGCAGTACTTC.

The sample holds a few counts of this clonotype. The chain couples TRBV29-1 to TRBJ2-7; no reliable D call. CDR3 length: 15 residues. V gave up 0 bases and J gave up 9 bases, with 21 bases separating them. CDR1 and CDR2 (germline): SQVTM, ANQGSEA. The CDR3 protein is CSVEDLTRASSGQYF. CDR3 in DNA: TGCAGCGTTGAAGATCTTACGCGAGCGTCCTCCGGGCAGTACTTC.